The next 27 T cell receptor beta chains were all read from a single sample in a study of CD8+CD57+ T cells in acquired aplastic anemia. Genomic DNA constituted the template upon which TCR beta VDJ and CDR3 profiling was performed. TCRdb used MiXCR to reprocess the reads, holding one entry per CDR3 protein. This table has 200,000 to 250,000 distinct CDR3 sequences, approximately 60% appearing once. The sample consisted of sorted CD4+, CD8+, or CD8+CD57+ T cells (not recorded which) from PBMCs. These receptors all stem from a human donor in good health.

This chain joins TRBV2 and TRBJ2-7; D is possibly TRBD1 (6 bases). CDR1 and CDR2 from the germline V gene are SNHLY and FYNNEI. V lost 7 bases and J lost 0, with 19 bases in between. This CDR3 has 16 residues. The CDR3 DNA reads TGTGCCAGCACTCCGAACAGGGTAACGACCTCCTACGAGCAGTACTTC. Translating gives CASTPNRVTTSYEQYF.

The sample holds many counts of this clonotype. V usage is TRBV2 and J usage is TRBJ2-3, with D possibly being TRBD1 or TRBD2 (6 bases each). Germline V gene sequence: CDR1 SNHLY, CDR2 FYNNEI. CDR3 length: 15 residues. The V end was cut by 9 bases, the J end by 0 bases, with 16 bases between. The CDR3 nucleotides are TGTGCCAGGGAAGAGGGGGGTAGTAGCACAGATACGCAGTATTTT. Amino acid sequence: CAREEGGSSTDTQYF.

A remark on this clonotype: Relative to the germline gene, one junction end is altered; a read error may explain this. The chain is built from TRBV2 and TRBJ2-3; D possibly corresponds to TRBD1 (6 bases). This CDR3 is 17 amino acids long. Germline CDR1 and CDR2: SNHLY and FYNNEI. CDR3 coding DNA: TGCGCCAGCAGCCAAGTTCTGATGACAGGCACCACAGATACGCAGTATTTT. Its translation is CASSQVLMTGTTDTQYF.

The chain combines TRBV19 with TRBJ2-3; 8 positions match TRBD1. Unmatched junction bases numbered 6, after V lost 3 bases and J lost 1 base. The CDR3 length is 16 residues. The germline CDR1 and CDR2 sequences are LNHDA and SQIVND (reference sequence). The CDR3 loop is CASSMDRVGGTDTQYF. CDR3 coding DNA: TGTGCCAGTAGTATGGACAGGGTGGGAGGCACAGATACGCAGTATTTT.

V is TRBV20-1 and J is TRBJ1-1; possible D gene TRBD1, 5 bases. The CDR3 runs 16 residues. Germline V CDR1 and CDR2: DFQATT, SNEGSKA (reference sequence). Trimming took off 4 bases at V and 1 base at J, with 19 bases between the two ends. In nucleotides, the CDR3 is TGCAGTGCTATTCGCTCACAGACAGATGCGAACACTGAAGCTTTCTTT. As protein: CSAIRSQTDANTEAFF.

The CDR3 nucleotides are TGCAGTGCTAGGTCCGACAGGGAATTGTACGAGCAGTACTTC. Translated: CSARSDRELYEQYF. The chain joins TRBV20-1 to TRBJ2-7, with 7 bases matching TRBD1. CDR3 length: 14 amino acids. Germline trimming cut 3 bases from V and 4 bases from J; bases unmatched to any gene: 9. Looked up from germline, CDR1 is DFQATT and CDR2 is SNEGSKA (reference sequence).

The CDR3 loop is CASSKKRNEQFF. The CDR3 nucleotides are TGTGCCAGTAGTAAGAAACGAAATGAGCAGTTCTTC. The V call is TRBV19, the J call TRBJ2-1; D remains ambiguous. This CDR3 is built from 12 residues. Looked up from germline, CDR1 is LNHDA and CDR2 is SQIVND (reference sequence). The V gene lost 4 bases and the J gene lost 7 bases, with 8 bases spanning the gap. Full variable domain (missing parts from reference TRBV19 and TRBJ2-1): DGGITQSPKYLFRKEGQNVTLSCEQNLNHDAMYWYRQDPGQGLRLIYYSQIVNDFQKGDIAEGYSVSREKKESFPLTVTSAQKNPTAFYLCASSKKRNEQFFGPGTRLTVL.

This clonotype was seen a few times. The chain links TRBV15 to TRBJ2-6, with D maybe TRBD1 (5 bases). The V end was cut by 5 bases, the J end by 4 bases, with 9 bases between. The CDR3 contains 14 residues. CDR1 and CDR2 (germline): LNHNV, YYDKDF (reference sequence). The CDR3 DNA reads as TGTGCCACCAGCCCCAGGGCCGGGGCCAACGTCCTGACTTTC. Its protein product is CATSPRAGANVLTF.

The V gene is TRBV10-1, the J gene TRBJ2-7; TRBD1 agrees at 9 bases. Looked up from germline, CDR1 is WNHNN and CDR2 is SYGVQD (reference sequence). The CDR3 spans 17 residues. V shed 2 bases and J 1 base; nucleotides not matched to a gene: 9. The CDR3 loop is CASSETNRDRESYEQYF. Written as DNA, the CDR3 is TGCGCCAGCAGTGAGACCAACCGGGACAGGGAGTCCTACGAGCAGTACTTC.

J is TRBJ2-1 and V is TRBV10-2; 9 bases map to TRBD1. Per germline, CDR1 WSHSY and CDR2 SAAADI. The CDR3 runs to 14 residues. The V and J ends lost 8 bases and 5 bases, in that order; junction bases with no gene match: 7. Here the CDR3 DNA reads TGCGCCAGCGCAACAGGGGGCCTTCACAATGAGCAGTTCTTC. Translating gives CASATGGLHNEQFF.

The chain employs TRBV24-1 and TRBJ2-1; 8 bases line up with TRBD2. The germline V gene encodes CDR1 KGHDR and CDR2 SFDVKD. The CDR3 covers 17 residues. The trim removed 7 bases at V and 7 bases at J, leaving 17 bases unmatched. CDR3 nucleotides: TGTGCCACCAGCGAGGTCCTTTCGGGGGGGAGTAAAAATGAGCAGTTCTTC. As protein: CATSEVLSGGSKNEQFF.

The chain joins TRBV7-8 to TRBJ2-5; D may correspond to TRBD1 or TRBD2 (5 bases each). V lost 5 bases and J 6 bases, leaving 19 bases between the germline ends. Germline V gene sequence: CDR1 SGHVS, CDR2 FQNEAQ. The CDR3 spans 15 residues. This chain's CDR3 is CASSGSETPGKTQYF. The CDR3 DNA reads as TGTGCCAGCAGCGGTAGCGAGACCCCAGGGAAGACCCAGTACTTC.

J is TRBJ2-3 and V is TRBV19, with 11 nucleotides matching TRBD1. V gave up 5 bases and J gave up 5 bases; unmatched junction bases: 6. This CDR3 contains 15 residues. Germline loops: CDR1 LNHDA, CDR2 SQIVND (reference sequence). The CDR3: CASSEDRGPIDTQYF. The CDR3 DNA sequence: TGTGCCAGTAGTGAGGACAGGGGGCCGATAGATACGCAGTATTTT.

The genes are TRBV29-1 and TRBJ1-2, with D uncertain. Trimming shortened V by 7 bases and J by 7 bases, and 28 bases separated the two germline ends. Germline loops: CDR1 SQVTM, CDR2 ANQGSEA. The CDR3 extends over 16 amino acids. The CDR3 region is CSALKREGNEQAGYTF. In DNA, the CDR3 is TGCAGCGCCTTGAAGCGGGAGGGTAACGAGCAGGCTGGCTACACCTTC.

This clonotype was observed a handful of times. The CDR3 DNA sequence: TGTGCCGGTATTACACCCCTCCACTTT. Amino acid sequence: CAGITPLHF. The V gene is TRBV7-8, the J gene TRBJ1-6; no firm D call. The CDR3 consists of 9 residues. Germline CDR1 reads SGHVS; CDR2 reads FQNEAQ. V dropped 11 bases and J dropped 11 bases, with 7 bases sitting between them.

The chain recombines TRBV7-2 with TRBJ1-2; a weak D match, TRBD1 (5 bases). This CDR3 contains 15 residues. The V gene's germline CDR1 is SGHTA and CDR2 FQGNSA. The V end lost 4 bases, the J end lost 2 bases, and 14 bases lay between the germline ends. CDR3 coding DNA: TGTGCCAGCAGCTCCCTTGGGGGAGACAACTATGGCTACACCTTC. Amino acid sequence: CASSSLGGDNYGYTF.

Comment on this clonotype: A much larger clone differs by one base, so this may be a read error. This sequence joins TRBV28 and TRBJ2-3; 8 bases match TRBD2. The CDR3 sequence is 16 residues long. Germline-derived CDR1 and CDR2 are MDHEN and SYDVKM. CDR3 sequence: CTSASFYSGGTDTQYF. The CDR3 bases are TGTACCAGCGCCTCCTTCTATAGCGGGGGCACAGATACGCAGTATTTT. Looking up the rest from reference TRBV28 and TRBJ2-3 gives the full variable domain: DVKVTQSSRYLVKRTGEKVFLECVQDMDHENMFWYRQDPGLGLRLIYFSYDVKMKEKGDIPEGYSVSREKKERFSLILESASTNQTSMYLCTSASFYSGGTDTQYFGPGTRLTVL.

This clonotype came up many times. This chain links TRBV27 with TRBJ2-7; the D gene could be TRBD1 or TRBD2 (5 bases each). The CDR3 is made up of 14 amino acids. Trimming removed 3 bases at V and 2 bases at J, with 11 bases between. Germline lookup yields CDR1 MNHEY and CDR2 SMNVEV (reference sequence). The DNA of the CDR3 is TGTGCCAGCAGTTTTGGGGGTAACACCTACGAGCAGTACTTC. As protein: CASSFGGNTYEQYF.

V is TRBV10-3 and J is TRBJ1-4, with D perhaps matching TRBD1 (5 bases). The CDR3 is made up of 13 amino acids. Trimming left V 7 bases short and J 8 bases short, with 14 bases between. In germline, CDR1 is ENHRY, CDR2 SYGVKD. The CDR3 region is CAIKRDEEEKLFF. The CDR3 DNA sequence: TGTGCCATCAAGAGGGACGAGGAGGAAAAACTGTTTTTT.

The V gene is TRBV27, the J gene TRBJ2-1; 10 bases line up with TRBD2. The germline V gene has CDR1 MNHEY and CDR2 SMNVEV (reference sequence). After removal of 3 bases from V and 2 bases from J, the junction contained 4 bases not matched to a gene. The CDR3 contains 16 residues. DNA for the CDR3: TGTGCCAGCAGTTTTTCTAGCGGGAGCGCCTACAATGAGCAGTTCTTC. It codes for CASSFSSGSAYNEQFF.

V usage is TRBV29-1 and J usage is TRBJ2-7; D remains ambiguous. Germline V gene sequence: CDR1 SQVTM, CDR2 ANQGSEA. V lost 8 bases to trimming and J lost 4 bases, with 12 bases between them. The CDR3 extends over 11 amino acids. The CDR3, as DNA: TGCAGCTTAGAAGGCGGATACGAGCAGTACTTC. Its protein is CSLEGGYEQYF.

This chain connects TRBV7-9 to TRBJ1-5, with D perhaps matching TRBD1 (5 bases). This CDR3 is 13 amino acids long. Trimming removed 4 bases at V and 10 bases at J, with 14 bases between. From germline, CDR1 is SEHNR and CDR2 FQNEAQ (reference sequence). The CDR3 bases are TGTGCCAGCAGCTCGGCAGACCGGGACCCCCAGCATTTT. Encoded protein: CASSSADRDPQHF.

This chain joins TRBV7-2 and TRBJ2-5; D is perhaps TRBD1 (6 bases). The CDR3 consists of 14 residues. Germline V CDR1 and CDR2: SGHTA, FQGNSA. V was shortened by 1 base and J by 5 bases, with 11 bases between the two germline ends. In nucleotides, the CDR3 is TGTGCCAGCAGCTTAGAGGGACACAGGGAGACCCAGTACTTC. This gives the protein CASSLEGHRETQYF.

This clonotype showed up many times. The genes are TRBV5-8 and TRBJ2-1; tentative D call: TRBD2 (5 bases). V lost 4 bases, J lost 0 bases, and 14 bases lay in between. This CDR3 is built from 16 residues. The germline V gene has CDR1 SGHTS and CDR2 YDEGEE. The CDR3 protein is CASSLGLSSSYNEQFF. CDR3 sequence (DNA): TGTGCCAGCAGCCTAGGACTCTCGAGCTCCTACAATGAGCAGTTCTTC.

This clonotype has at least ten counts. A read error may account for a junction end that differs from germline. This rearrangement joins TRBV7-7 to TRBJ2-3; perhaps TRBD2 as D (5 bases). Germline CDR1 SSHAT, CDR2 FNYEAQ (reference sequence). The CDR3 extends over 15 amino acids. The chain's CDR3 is CASSLTGSSTDTQYF. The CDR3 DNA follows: TGTGCTAGCAGCTTAACGGGATCTAGCACAGATACGCAGTATTTT. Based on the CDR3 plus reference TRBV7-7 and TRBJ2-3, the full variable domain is GAGVSQSPRYKVTKRGQDVTLRCDPISSHATLYWYQQALGQGPEFLTYFNYEAQPDKSGLPSDRFSAERPEGSISTLTIQRTEQRDSAMYRCASSLTGSSTDTQYFGPGTRLTVL.

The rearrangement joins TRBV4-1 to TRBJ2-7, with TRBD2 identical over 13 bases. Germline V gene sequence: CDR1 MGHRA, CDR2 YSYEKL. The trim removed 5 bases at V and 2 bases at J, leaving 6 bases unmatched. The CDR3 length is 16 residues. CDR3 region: CASSEGLAGAAYEQYF. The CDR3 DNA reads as TGCGCCAGCAGCGAAGGACTAGCGGGAGCCGCCTACGAGCAGTACTTC.

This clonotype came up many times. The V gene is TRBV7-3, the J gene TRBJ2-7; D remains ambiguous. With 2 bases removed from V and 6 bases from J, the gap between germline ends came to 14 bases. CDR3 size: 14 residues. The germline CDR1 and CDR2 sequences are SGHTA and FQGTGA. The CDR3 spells CASSLRPLGVEQYF. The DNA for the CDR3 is TGTGCCAGCAGCTTACGGCCCTTAGGAGTCGAGCAGTACTTC.